What follows is one TCR beta chain and its context. Which antigen it targets is not known. Per-base quality was not reported, and no clone a single base away is much larger than it. This record belongs to a study of blood T cell repertoires in COVID-19 (dated by TCRdb to about 2020). At the level of the whole study: Collaborator samples came from the United States, Italy and Spain and covered acute and convalescent phases of COVID-19. The prospective study material was composed of cDNA or gDNA derived from T cells, B-cell-depleted T cells, or PBMCs. Deeply sampled blood TCRbeta repertoires from subjects exposed to, actively infected with, or recovered from COVID-19 were included in the dataset. A freely available public database, intended as a resource for researchers studying the immune response to SARS-CoV-2, is where the repertoires were released. Samples came from the ongoing ImmuneRACE study (first 160 participants) plus 1,254 subjects from 6 global collaborators. Nearly every sample came with metadata listing a de-identified subject ID, COVID-19 status, age in years and sex. Where available, HLA class I and class II types were obtained from metadata supplied by the sample provider rather than from assay-based typing. Study-wide findings and limitations: Clinical and demographic metadata were provided uncurated, with the amount varying by source and participant.

The immunoSEQ Assay, a bias-controlled multiplex PCR, was used to amplify TCRbeta CDR3 regions from genomic DNA. On the authors' methods: Within the assay, amplification of reference gene primers was used to estimate how many nucleated cells each sample contained. To quantify the absolute abundance of each unique TCRbeta CDR3 rearrangement, sequence reads were collapsed and filtered. For each sample, productive Simpson clonality was calculated by taking the square root of Simpson's diversity index across productive rearrangements. The immuneACCESS repertoire file appears here via TCRdb, limited to in-frame rearrangements. These files lack a portion of the clones; in checked studies, under half of the deficit traces to unresolved V genes, and the cause of the others is not known. For V, J and clone size, that table is used; D and trimming come from the DNA. The sample data list some 120,000 clones, and 70% to 90% of these were observed just once. 3.8% of the sample goes to the ten largest clones.

V is cut by 5 bases and J by 3 bases, and the space between the germline ends is 10 bases. CDR1 and CDR2, per the germline V gene, are SNHLY and FYNNEI. Counted from cysteine to phenylalanine, this CDR3 has 14 amino acids. The retained sequence is limited to the CDR3, 42 bases, with the frame set at the first base. Each collaborating institution followed its own protocols to collect whole blood in K2EDTA tubes. For TCRbeta analysis, collaborators shipped samples as frozen whole blood, isolated PBMCs, or DNA extracted from either of those sample types. This clonotype was obtained from a woman between 50 and 59 years old with acute or convalescent COVID-19. This receptor chain uses TRBV2 and TRBJ1-4, with an unclear D gene assignment. Sequencing was done on a sample of peripheral blood. The CDR3 protein sequence reads: CASSRTGSNEKLFF. The nucleotide sequence reads TGTGCCAGCAGTAGGACGGGATCTAATGAAAAACTGTTTTTT.